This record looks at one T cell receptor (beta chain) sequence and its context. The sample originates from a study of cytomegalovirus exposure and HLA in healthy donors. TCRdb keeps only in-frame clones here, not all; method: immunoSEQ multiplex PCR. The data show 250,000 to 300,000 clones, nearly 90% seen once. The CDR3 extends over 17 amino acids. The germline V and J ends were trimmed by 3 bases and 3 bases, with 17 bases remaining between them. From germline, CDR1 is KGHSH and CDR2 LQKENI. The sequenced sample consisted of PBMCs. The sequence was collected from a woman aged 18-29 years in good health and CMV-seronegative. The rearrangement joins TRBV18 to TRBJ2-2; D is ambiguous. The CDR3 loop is CASSPRRLVFDTGELFF. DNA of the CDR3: TGTGCCAGCTCACCGAGGAGATTAGTTTTTGACACCGGGGAGCTGTTTTTT.